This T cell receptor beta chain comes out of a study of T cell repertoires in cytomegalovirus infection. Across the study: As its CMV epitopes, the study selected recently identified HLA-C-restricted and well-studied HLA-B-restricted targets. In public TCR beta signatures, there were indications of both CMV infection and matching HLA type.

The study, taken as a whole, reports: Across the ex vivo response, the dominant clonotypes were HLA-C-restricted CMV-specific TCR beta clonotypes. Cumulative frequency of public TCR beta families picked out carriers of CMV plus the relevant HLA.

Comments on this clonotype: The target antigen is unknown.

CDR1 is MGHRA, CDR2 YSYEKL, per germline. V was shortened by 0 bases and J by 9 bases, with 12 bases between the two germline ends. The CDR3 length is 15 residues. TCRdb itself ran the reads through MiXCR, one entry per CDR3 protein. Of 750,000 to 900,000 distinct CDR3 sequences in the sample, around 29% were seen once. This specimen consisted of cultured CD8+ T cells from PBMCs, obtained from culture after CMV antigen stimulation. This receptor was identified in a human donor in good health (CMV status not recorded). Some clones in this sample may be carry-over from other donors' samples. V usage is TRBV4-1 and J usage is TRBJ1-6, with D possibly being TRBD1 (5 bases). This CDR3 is CASSQEGRESSPLHF. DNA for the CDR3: TGCGCCAGCAGCCAAGAGGGGCGGGAGAGTTCACCCCTCCACTTT.